This TCR beta chain was profiled in a study of blood T cells in healthy people across ages. The authors ran a second PCR of 7 to 11 cycles using a sample-barcoded 5' primer and a J-beta primer mix. One entry per CDR3 protein, called by TCRdb with MiXCR from the 5' RACE reads. The sample shows about 1 million distinct CDR3 sequences, more than 35% of them seen only once. On this clonotype: Its antigen is unknown.

The germline V gene encodes CDR1 KGHDR and CDR2 SFDVKD. Deletions cut 4 bases from V and 1 base from J, with 15 bases between. The CDR3 consists of 16 residues. Study results and limitations: Per million T cells, the diversity of TCR beta decreased roughly linearly as age advanced.

The sequencing sample was made of blood. The source of this sequence is a woman aged 60-75 years in good health. The chain is built from TRBV24-1 and TRBJ1-1, with a tentative D call TRBD1 (5 bases). In DNA, the CDR3 is TGTGCCACCAGTGACTCAGGGCAGGGACCGAACACTGAAGCTTTCTTT. Its translation: CATSDSGQGPNTEAFF.